What follows are 2 T cell receptor beta chains derived from one specimen sequenced in a study of T-cell memory formation after mild COVID-19. TCRdb called the 5' RACE reads again in MiXCR, with one record for every CDR3 protein. The sample shows 530,000 or so distinct CDR3 sequences, roughly 17% of them seen only once. The material sequenced was PBMCs or a T cell subset sorted from them (not recorded which). The receptors were gathered from an adult woman who had mild COVID-19 (a few samples of this study predate the infection). Cell type and time point are not known.

The chain joins TRBV15 to TRBJ2-7; D possibly corresponds to TRBD2 (5 bases). The CDR3 is 18 amino acids. Between the trimmed V and J ends, which lost 0 bases and 1 base, there was a span of 19 bases. Germline V gene lookup returns CDR1 LNHNV and CDR2 YYDKDF (reference sequence). This CDR3 reads CATSRDPYDYSSSYEQYF. For the CDR3, the DNA is TGTGCCACCAGCAGAGATCCGTATGACTACAGCAGTTCCTACGAGCAGTACTTC.

This clonotype came up a few times. The chain has TRBV30 and TRBJ1-3; D might be TRBD1 (5 bases). The CDR3 extends over 13 amino acids. In germline, CDR1 is GTSNPN, CDR2 SVGIG (reference sequence). Trimming took 4 bases from V and 0 from J, leaving 7 bases between them. The CDR3 loop is CAWNGHSGNTIYF. DNA for the CDR3: TGTGCCTGGAACGGACACTCTGGAAACACCATATATTTT. The full variable domain, in which reference TRBV30 and TRBJ1-3 provide the parts outside the CDR3, is SQTIHQWPATLVQPVGSPLSLECTVEGTSNPNLYWYRQAAGRGLQLLFYSVGIGQISSEVPQNLSASRPQDRQFILSSKKLLLSDSGFYLCAWNGHSGNTIYFGEGSWLTVV.